What follows is one T cell receptor beta chain and its context. Its matching antigen is unknown. Trimming took off 0 bases at V and 4 bases at J, with 10 bases between the two ends. Germline V gives CDR1 LGHDT, CDR2 YNNKEL (reference sequence). The CDR3 totals 15 residues. This specimen belongs to a study of T cell responses to AZD1222 COVID-19 vaccine. Some second doses came at about 4 weeks and others at about 12 weeks; these were pooled. Clones were sequenced by immunoSEQ multiplex PCR, and TCRdb holds only the in-frame ones, with some missing. The table includes about 120,000 clones, about 92% detected once. Study-wide findings and caveats: The study found Spike-specific TCR breadth and depth rose after two AZD1222 doses. Seropositive status at baseline applied to only 5 or 6 AZD1222 recipients. The sample set comprised mostly white British donors with more females, and clonal diversity was possibly underestimated.

The sequencing used peripheral blood, collected 28 days after the second AZD1222 dose. The rearrangement links TRBV3-1 (or the pseudogene TRBV3-2) to TRBJ2-1, with D perhaps assigned TRBD1 or TRBD2 (6 bases each). This receptor was taken from an adult who received the AZD1222 COVID-19 vaccine. The CDR3 DNA is TGTGCCAGCAGCCAAGACGGGGGCTTTTACAATGAGCAGTTCTTC. Translation gives CASSQDGGFYNEQFF.